This T cell receptor beta chain was found in a study of early T cells in non-severe SARS-CoV-2 infection. Study overall: Investigators sequenced bulk RNA drawn from unsorted whole blood, and chains remained unpaired.

General observations from the study: Reliance on VDJdb matching favored anti-spike CD8 responses; private and CD4 specificities were missed.

CDR3 length equals 19 residues. Unmatched junction bases numbered 12, after V lost 6 bases and J lost 0 bases. The V gene's germline CDR1 is LNHDA and CDR2 SQIVND (reference sequence). Unique molecular identifiers were affixed to single, distinct cDNA molecules. TCRdb reanalysed the 5' RACE reads using MiXCR and keeps one entry per CDR3 protein. The sample yields about 26,000 distinct CDR3 sequences, roughly 4.6% seen once. This clonotype came up many times. Its antigen is still unknown. The V call is TRBV19, the J call TRBJ2-1; TRBD2 matches at 12 bases. The TCR comes from an adult who was a healthcare worker with PCR-confirmed SARS-CoV-2 infection or an uninfected control (not recorded which). Sequencing was performed on whole blood. CDR3 residues: CASRSTTSGGVSSYNEQFF. The CDR3 bases are TGTGCCAGTAGATCCACGACTAGCGGGGGTGTAAGCTCCTACAATGAGCAGTTCTTC.